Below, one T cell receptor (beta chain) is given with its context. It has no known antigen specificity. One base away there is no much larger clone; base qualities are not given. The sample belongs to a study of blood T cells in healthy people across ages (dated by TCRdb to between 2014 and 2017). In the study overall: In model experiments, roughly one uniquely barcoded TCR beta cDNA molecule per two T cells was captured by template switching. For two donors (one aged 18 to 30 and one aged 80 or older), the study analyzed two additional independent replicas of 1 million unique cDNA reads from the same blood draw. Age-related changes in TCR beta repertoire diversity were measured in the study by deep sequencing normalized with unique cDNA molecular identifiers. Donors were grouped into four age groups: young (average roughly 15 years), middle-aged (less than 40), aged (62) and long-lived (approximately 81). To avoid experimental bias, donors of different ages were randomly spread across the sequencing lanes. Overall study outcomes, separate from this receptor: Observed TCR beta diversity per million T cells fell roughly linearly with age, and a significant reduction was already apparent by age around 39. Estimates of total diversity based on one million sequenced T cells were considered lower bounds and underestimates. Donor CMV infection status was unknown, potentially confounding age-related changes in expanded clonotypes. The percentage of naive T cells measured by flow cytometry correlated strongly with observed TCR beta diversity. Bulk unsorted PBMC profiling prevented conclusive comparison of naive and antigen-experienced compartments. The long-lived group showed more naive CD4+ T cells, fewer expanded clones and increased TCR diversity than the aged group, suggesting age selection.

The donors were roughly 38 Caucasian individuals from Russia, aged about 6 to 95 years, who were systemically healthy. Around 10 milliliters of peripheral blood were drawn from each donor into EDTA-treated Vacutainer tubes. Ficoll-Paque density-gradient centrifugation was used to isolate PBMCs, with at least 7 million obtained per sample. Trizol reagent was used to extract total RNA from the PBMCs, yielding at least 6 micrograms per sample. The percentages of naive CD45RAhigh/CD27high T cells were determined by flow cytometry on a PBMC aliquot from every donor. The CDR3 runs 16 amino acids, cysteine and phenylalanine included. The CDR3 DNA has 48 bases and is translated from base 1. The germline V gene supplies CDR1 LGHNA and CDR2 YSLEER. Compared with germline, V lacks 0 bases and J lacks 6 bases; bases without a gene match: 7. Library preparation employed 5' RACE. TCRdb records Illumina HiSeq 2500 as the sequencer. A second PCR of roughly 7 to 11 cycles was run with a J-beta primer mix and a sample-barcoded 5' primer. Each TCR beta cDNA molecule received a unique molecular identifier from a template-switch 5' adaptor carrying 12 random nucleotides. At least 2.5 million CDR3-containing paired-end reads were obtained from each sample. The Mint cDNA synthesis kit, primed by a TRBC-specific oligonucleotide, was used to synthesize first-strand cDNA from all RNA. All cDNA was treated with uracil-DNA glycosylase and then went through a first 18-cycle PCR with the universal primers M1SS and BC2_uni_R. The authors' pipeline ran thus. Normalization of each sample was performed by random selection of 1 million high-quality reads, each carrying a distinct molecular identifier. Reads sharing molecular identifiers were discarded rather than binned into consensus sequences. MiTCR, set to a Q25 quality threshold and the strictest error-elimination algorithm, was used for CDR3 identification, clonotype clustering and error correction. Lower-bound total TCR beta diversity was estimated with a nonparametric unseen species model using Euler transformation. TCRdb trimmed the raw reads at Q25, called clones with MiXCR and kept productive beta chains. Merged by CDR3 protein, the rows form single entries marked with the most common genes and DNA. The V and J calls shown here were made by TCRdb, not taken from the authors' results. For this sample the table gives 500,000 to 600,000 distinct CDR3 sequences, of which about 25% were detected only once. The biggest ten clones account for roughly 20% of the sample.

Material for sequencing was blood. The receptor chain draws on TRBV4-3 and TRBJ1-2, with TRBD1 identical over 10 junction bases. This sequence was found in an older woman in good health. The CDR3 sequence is CASSQDLRGQGNGYTF. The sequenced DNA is TGCGCCAGCAGCCAAGATCTGAGGGGACAGGGGAATGGCTACACCTTC.